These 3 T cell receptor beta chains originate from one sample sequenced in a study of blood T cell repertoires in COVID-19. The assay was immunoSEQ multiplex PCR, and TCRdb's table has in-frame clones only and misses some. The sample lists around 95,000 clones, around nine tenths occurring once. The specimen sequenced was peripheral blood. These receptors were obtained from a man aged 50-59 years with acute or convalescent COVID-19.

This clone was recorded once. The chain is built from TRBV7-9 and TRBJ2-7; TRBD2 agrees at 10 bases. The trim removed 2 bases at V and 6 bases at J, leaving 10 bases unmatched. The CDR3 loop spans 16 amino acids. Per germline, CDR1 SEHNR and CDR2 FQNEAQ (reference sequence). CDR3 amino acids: CASSLTSSGRKGEQYF. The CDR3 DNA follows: TGTGCCAGCAGCTTAACATCTAGCGGGAGAAAGGGCGAGCAGTACTTC. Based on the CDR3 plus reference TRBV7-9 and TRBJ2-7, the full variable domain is DTGVSQNPRHKITKRGQNVTFRCDPISEHNRLYWYRQTLGQGPEFLTYFQNEAQLEKSRLLSDRFSAERPKGSFSTLEIQRTEQGDSAMYLCASSLTSSGRKGEQYFGPGTRLTVT.

Here the CDR3 DNA reads TGTGCCAGTAGTATAGGCCGGGACAGGGAGGATGAAAAACTGTTTTTT. This gives the protein CASSIGRDREDEKLFF. The chain links TRBV19 to TRBJ1-4, with 9 bases matching TRBD1. CDR1 is LNHDA, CDR2 SQIVND, per germline (reference sequence). Trimming cost V 1 base and J 6 bases; bases outside gene matches: 6. The CDR3 runs 16 residues.

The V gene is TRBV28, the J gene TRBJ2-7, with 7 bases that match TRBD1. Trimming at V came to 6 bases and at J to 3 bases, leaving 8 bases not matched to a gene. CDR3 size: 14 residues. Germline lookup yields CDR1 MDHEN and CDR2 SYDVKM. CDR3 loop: CASRIQGRGYEQYF. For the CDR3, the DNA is TGTGCCAGCAGGATACAGGGGAGAGGCTACGAGCAGTACTTC.